This T cell receptor beta chain comes out of a study of OX40 agonist ivuxolimab in advanced cancers. Data came from immunoSEQ multiplex PCR; TCRdb stores just in-frame clones and leaves some out. The table has 73,000 or so clones, roughly 86% seen once. Worth noting for this clone: What it recognizes is unknown.

Points from the study as a whole: Several nonresponders also turned out to have low normalized T-cell clonal expansion.

Here the sequenced sample was CD4+ or CD8+ T cells sorted from blood, taken in a trial of the OX40 agonist ivuxolimab. The sequence derives from an adult with an advanced solid tumor such as melanoma, head and neck, liver or kidney cancer.

Here the CDR3 DNA reads TGTGCCAGTAGTACTCAGGGGGCTCAAGAGACCCAGTACTTC. It translates to CASSTQGAQETQYF. V is TRBV19 and J is TRBJ2-5; 8 positions match TRBD1. J gave up 2 bases and V 4 bases, and 3 bases lay outside the gene matches. The CDR3 contains 14 residues. Germline loops: CDR1 LNHDA, CDR2 SQIVND (reference sequence).